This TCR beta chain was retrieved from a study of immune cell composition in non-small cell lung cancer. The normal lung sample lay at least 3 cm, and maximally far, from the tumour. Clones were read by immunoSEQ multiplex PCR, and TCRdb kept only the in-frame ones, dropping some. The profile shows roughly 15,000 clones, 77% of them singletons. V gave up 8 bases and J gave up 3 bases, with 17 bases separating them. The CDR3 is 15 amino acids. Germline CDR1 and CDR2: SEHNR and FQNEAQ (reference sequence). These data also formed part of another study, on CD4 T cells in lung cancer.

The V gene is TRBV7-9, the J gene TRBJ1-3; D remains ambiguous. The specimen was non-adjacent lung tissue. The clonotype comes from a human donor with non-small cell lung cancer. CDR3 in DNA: TGTGCCAGCCAGCCCCCCCCGAGGCTTGGAAACACCATATATTTT. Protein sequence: CASQPPPRLGNTIYF. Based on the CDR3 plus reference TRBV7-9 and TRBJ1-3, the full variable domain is DTGVSQNPRHKITKRGQNVTFRCDPISEHNRLYWYRQTLGQGPEFLTYFQNEAQLEKSRLLSDRFSAERPKGSFSTLEIQRTEQGDSAMYLCASQPPPRLGNTIYFGEGSWLTVV.